Listed here is a single T cell receptor beta chain. The antigen is not known. TCRdb passed the reads through MiXCR, listing each CDR3 protein once. The repertoire consists of about 13,000 distinct CDR3 sequences, with approximately 17% occurring once and the leading ten covering roughly 13%. This record belongs to a study of liver allograft versus peripheral blood T cells. Study as a whole: What was compared were the T cell receptor repertoires in transplanted livers and those in the peripheral blood of recipients. Overall study findings and caveats: Intra-allograft T cell receptor repertoires in the liver reportedly differed from peripheral blood repertoires.

CDR3 length equals 15 residues. Germline values: CDR1 SEHNR, CDR2 FQNEAQ (reference sequence). Losses at the gene ends were 5 bases for V and 3 bases for J; bases not matched to a gene: 4. The genes are TRBV7-9 and TRBJ2-2; TRBD1 agrees at 9 bases. The sequence was collected from a human patient who had a liver transplant. Some T cells may be supplied by the graft donor. CDR3: CASSPGTGYTGELFF. The CDR3, as DNA: TGTGCCAGCAGCCCCGGGACAGGGTACACCGGGGAGCTGTTTTTT.